A single count supports the clone carrying this T cell receptor (beta chain). Enrolled through a virtual design, the participants were between 18 and 89 years of age and came from some 25 US areas. This sample is part of a study of blood T cell repertoires in COVID-19. The wider study: Sources were T cells, B-cell-depleted T cells, or PBMCs; the material itself was cDNA or gDNA.

In the study's own analysis: Amplification of reference gene primers was used by the study to estimate nucleated cell counts. Generated by immunoSEQ multiplex PCR, the TCRdb table keeps only in-frame clones and is missing some. Clonal size and the V and J genes are those of that table, whereas D and trimming came from the DNA. The sample has roughly 250,000 clones, 70% to 90% seen once; the top ten hold about 1.9%. Sequencing used PBMCs or T cells enriched from blood (not recorded which). The receptor comes from a woman aged 50 to 60 who had recovered from COVID-19.

The CDR3: CASSLNSNSAEAFF. The CDR3 DNA follows: TGTGCCAGCAGCTTAAATAGTAATAGCGCTGAAGCTTTCTTT. The chain links TRBV7-3 to TRBJ1-1, with no clear D. The CDR3 length is 14 residues. V lost 1 base, J lost 6 bases, and 12 bases lay in between. In germline, CDR1 is SGHTA, CDR2 FQGTGA. The variable domain in full, completed from reference TRBV7-3 and TRBJ1-1, reads GAGVSQTPSNKVTEKGKYVELRCDPISGHTALYWYRQSLGQGPEFLIYFQGTGAADDSGLPNDRFFAVRPEGSVSTLKIQRTERGDSAVYLCASSLNSNSAEAFFGQGTRLTVV.